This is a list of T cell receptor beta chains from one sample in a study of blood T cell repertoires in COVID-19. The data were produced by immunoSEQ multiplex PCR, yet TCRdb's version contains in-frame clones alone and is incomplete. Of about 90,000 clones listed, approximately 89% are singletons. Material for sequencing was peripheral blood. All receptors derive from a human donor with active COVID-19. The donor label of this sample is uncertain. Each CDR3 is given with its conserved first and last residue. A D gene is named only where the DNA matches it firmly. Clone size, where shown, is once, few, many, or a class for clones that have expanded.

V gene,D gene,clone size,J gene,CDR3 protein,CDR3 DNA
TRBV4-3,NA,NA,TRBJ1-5,CASSQEGGIQPQHF,TGCGCCAGCAGCCAAGAAGGAGGGATTCAGCCCCAGCATTTT
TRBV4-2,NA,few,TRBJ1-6,CASSPTGSPLHF,TGTGCCAGCAGTCCCACAGGGTCACCCCTCCACTTT
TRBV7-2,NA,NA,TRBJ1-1,CASSYEGRGNTEAFF,TGTGCCAGCAGCTACGAAGGCCGGGGGAATACTGAAGCTTTCTTT
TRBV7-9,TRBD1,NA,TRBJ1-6,CAGGQDNSPLHF,TGTGCCGGTGGACAGGACAATTCACCCCTCCACTTT
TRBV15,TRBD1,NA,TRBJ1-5,CATQGAGVNQPQHF,TGTGCCACTCAGGGGGCAGGAGTCAATCAGCCCCAGCATTTT
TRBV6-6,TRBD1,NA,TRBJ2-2,CASRGQGDAGELFF,TGTGCCAGCAGAGGACAGGGGGACGCCGGGGAGCTGTTTTTT
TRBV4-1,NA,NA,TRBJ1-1,CASSREGGTEAFF,TGCGCCAGCAGCCGGGAAGGGGGCACTGAAGCTTTCTTT
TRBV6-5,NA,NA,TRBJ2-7,CASVTGIYEQYF,TGTGCCAGCGTTACAGGGATATACGAGCAGTACTTC
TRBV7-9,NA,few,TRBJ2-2,CASSAQMGAAGELFF,TGTGCCAGCAGCGCGCAGATGGGTGCGGCCGGGGAGCTGTTTTTT
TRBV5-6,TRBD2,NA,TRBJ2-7,CASSPTSGGALRSLEQYF,TGTGCCAGCAGCCCAACTAGCGGGGGGGCTCTCCGATCGCTCGAGCAGTACTTC
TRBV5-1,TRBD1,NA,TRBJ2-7,CASSAIPGQGPCYF,TGCGCCAGCAGCGCCATTCCTGGACAGGGGCCATGTTACTTC
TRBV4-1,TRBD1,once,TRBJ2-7,CASSLVGQGDSEQYF,TGCGCCAGTTCTCTCGTGGGACAGGGGGATTCCGAGCAGTACTTC
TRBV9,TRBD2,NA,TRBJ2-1,CASSGPAGPSTRYNEQFF,TGTGCCAGCAGCGGCCCAGCGGGGCCCTCCACGAGATACAATGAGCAGTTCTTC
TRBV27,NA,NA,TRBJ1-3,CASSPRHTGNTIYF,TGTGCCAGCAGTCCGCGACATACAGGAAACACCATATATTTT
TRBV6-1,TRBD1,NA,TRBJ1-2,CASTQGGDGYTF,TGTGCCAGCACCCAGGGGGGTGATGGCTACACCTTC
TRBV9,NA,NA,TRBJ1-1,CASSGGGGTPENTEAFF,TGTGCCAGCAGCGGGGGAGGGGGGACACCCGAGAACACTGAAGCTTTCTTT
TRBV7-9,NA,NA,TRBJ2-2,CASSHNTGELFF,TGTGCCAGCAGTCATAACACCGGGGAGCTGTTTTTT
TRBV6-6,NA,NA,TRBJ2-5,CASSLRPGAQYF,TGTGCCAGCAGCCTCCGACCGGGAGCCCAGTACTTC
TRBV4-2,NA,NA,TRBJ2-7,CASSQDRDYEQYF,TGTGCCAGCAGCCAAGACAGGGACTACGAGCAGTACTTC
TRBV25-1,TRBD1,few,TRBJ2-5,CASSELGTGVQETQYF,TGTGCCAGCAGTGAATTAGGAACAGGGGTACAAGAGACCCAGTACTTC
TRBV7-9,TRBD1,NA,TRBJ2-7,CASSRTDRDPLHEQYF,TGTGCCAGCAGCCGAACTGACAGGGACCCATTACACGAGCAGTACTTC
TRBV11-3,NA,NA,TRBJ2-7,CASRLDVAGSGDGSAYEQYF,TGTGCCAGCAGGCTAGATGTCGCGGGCAGCGGAGATGGTAGCGCGTACGAGCAGTACTTC
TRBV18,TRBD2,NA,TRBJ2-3,CASSPTTSVRDTQYF,TGTGCCAGCTCCCCGACCACTAGCGTCAGAGATACGCAGTATTTT
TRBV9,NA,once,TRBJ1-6,CASSDRDPGNSPLHF,TGTGCCAGCAGCGACAGGGACCCTGGAAATTCACCCCTCCACTTT
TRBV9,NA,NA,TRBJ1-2,CASSVTVNYGYTF,TGTGCCAGCAGCGTTACAGTTAACTATGGCTACACCTTC
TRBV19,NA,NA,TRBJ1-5,CASSLLYQPQHF,TGTGCCAGTTCCCTCTTGTATCAGCCCCAGCATTTT
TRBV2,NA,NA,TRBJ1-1,CASSLDQGSGAFF,TGTGCCAGCAGTTTAGACCAGGGGAGCGGAGCTTTCTTT
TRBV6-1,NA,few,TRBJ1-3,CASSDTGRSGNTIYF,TGTGCCAGCAGTGATACAGGGAGATCTGGAAACACCATATATTTT
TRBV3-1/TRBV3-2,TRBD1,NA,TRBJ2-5,CASSHSDDITGVVETQYF,TGTGCCAGCAGCCACAGCGATGACATCACAGGGGTAGTAGAGACCCAGTACTTC
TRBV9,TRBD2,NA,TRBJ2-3,CASSVDGGSTDTQYF,TGTGCCAGCAGCGTAGACGGGGGGTCCACAGATACGCAGTATTTT
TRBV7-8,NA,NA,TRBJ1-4,CASSLVSSNEKLFF,TGTGCCAGCAGCTTAGTGTCCTCTAATGAAAAACTGTTTTTT
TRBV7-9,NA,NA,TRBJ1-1,CASASTGSLNTEAFF,TGTGCCAGCGCTAGTACAGGGTCTTTGAACACTGAAGCTTTCTTT
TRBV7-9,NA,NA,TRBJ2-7,CASSLGPRSYEQYF,TGTGCCAGCAGCTTAGGGCCCCGCTCCTACGAGCAGTACTTC
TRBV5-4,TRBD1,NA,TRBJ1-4,CASSGRQGEKLFF,TGTGCCAGCAGCGGACGACAGGGAGAAAAACTGTTTTTT
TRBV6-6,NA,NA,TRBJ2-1,CASSPTLTIRNEQFF,TGTGCCAGCAGTCCGACTCTGACCATTAGGAATGAGCAGTTCTTC
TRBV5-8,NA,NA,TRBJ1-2,CASSPSNYGYTF,TGTGCCAGCAGCCCGTCTAACTATGGCTACACCTTC
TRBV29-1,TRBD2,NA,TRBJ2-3,CSVGGGTDTQYF,TGCAGCGTGGGGGGGGGCACAGATACGCAGTATTTT
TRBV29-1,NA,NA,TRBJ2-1,CSVETRPEEGEQFF,TGCAGCGTTGAAACCCGACCGGAGGAAGGTGAGCAGTTCTTC
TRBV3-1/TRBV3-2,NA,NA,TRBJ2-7,CASSPSLGGEQYF,TGTGCCAGCAGCCCTAGTCTAGGGGGCGAGCAGTACTTC
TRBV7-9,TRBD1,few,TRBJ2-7,CASSLGQGPGSYEQYF,TGTGCCAGCAGCTTGGGACAGGGTCCGGGCTCCTACGAGCAGTACTTC
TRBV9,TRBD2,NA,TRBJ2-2,CASSPHVSGGATGELFF,TGTGCCAGCAGCCCGCACGTTAGCGGGGGGGCAACCGGGGAGCTGTTTTTT
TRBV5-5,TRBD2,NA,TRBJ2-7,CASSSLGGVVYEQYF,TGTGCCAGCAGCTCCCTGGGGGGGGTAGTCTACGAGCAGTACTTC
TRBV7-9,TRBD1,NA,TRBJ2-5,CASSISSGQASGAQYF,TGTGCCAGCAGCATCTCCTCGGGACAGGCCTCGGGGGCCCAGTACTTC
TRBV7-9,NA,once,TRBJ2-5,CASSLAGPETQYF,TGTGCCAGCAGCTTAGCGGGCCCGGAGACCCAGTACTTC